These T cell receptor beta chains were read from a single sample in a study of blood T cells in healthy people across ages. TCRdb recomputed calls from the 5' RACE reads with MiXCR, one row per CDR3 protein. The data contain 600,000 to 1,000,000 distinct CDR3 sequences, nearly 60% of them singletons. Sequencing used blood. The receptor source for this set is a man aged 30 to 45 in good health. Each CDR3 is given with its conserved first and last residue. The D gene is left open where the match is weak. Size is stated for part of the rows, as once, few or many counts, or as a class when the clone is expanded.

D gene: .; clone size: few; V gene: TRBV7-2; J gene: TRBJ2-7; CDR3 DNA: TGTGCCAGCAGCCCCCGCCCGAGATCCTACGAGCAGTACTTC; CDR3 protein: CASSPRPRSYEQYF
D gene: .; clone size: .; V gene: TRBV14; J gene: TRBJ2-5; CDR3 DNA: TGTGCCAGCAGCCAATTCATCGCCGGGACACCGTACTTC; CDR3 protein: CASSQFIAGTPYF
D gene: .; clone size: .; V gene: TRBV15; J gene: TRBJ2-5; CDR3 DNA: TGTGCCACCAGCAGATCGACTAGTTTGGAGACCCAGTACTTC; CDR3 protein: CATSRSTSLETQYF
D gene: .; clone size: once; V gene: TRBV7-8; J gene: TRBJ2-7; CDR3 DNA: TGTGCCAGCATGACGATTGGGTCGTACGAGCAGTACTTC; CDR3 protein: CASMTIGSYEQYF
D gene: TRBD2; clone size: .; V gene: TRBV20-1; J gene: TRBJ2-7; CDR3 DNA: TGCAGTGCTAGAGTGACTAGCGGGGGCTCCTACGAGCAGTACTTC; CDR3 protein: CSARVTSGGSYEQYF
D gene: .; clone size: .; V gene: TRBV7-2; J gene: TRBJ2-5; CDR3 DNA: TGTGCCAGCAGCGCCTCCGGGACGCATTCCATTCAAGAGACCCAGTACTTC; CDR3 protein: CASSASGTHSIQETQYF
D gene: .; clone size: once; V gene: TRBV2; J gene: TRBJ2-1; CDR3 DNA: TGTGCCAGCAGGCTCGAGGTCAATGAGCAGTTCTTC; CDR3 protein: CASRLEVNEQFF
D gene: .; clone size: few; V gene: TRBV5-5; J gene: TRBJ2-5; CDR3 DNA: TGTGCCAGCAGCTTGGGTTGGGGAGAGACCCAGTACTTC; CDR3 protein: CASSLGWGETQYF
D gene: TRBD2; clone size: .; V gene: TRBV13; J gene: TRBJ2-7; CDR3 DNA: TGTGCCAGCAGCTTAGGCTTTACGGGAGGGGACCCCCACGAGCAGTACTTC; CDR3 protein: CASSLGFTGGDPHEQYF
D gene: .; clone size: .; V gene: TRBV24-1; J gene: TRBJ1-5; CDR3 DNA: TGTGCCACCAGTGATTCTACAGGGCTGGGTAGCAATCAGCCCCAGCATTTT; CDR3 protein: CATSDSTGLGSNQPQHF
D gene: TRBD2; clone size: .; V gene: TRBV11-2; J gene: TRBJ2-5; CDR3 DNA: TGTGCCAGCAGCTTAACCAGGACTAGCGGGGGGGAGACCCAGTACTTC; CDR3 protein: CASSLTRTSGGETQYF
D gene: .; clone size: .; V gene: TRBV29-1; J gene: TRBJ2-7; CDR3 DNA: TGCAGCGTTGATGTCAGGGTCAACGAGCAGTACTTC; CDR3 protein: CSVDVRVNEQYF
D gene: .; clone size: .; V gene: TRBV29-1; J gene: TRBJ2-1; CDR3 DNA: TGCAGCGTTGAATCGGGGTACGAGCAGTTCTTC; CDR3 protein: CSVESGYEQFF
D gene: TRBD1; clone size: .; V gene: TRBV29-1; J gene: TRBJ1-2; CDR3 DNA: TGCAGTGTTGAAGATCACGGGACAGCCTATGGCTACACCTTC; CDR3 protein: CSVEDHGTAYGYTF
D gene: .; clone size: .; V gene: TRBV21-1; J gene: TRBJ2-6; CDR3 DNA: TGTGCCAGCAGCAACGGAGCACAGGGGGCGCCTATAGACTCTGGGGCCAACGTCCTGACTTTC; CDR3 protein: CASSNGAQGAPIDSGANVLTF
D gene: .; clone size: .; V gene: TRBV7-8; J gene: TRBJ2-7; CDR3 DNA: TGTGCCAGCAGCTTAAGTAGCGGTCGCTACGAGCAGTACTTC; CDR3 protein: CASSLSSGRYEQYF
D gene: TRBD1; clone size: .; V gene: TRBV28; J gene: TRBJ1-2; CDR3 DNA: TGTGCCAGCAAAGGGACAGGAGTCTATGGCTACACCTTC; CDR3 protein: CASKGTGVYGYTF
D gene: .; clone size: .; V gene: TRBV29-1; J gene: TRBJ2-1; CDR3 DNA: TGCAGCGTTGAAGATAAGTGGCTTCCTAGCTCCTACAATGGGCAGTTCTTC; CDR3 protein: CSVEDKWLPSSYNGQFF
D gene: TRBD2; clone size: few; V gene: TRBV20-1; J gene: TRBJ2-5; CDR3 DNA: TGCAGTGCTAGAGGGTCTAGCGGGAACCAAGAGACCCAGTACTTC; CDR3 protein: CSARGSSGNQETQYF
D gene: TRBD2; clone size: .; V gene: TRBV2; J gene: TRBJ2-5; CDR3 DNA: TGTGCCAGCAGTACGGGGGGGCGGAACCAAGAGACCCAGTACTTC; CDR3 protein: CASSTGGRNQETQYF
D gene: TRBD2; clone size: few; V gene: TRBV7-8; J gene: TRBJ2-7; CDR3 DNA: TGTGCCAGCAGCTCAAGCGGGAGAGGGTACGAGCAGTACTTC; CDR3 protein: CASSSSGRGYEQYF
D gene: .; clone size: .; V gene: TRBV12-3/TRBV12-4; J gene: TRBJ2-7; CDR3 DNA: TGTGCCAGCGGGGGTCAGCAACCCGAGCAGTACTTC; CDR3 protein: CASGGQQPEQYF
D gene: TRBD1; clone size: .; V gene: TRBV20-1; J gene: TRBJ2-4; CDR3 DNA: TGCAGTGCACCCGGGACAGGTACGAGGGACATTCAGTACTTC; CDR3 protein: CSAPGTGTRDIQYF
D gene: TRBD1; clone size: .; V gene: TRBV27; J gene: TRBJ2-1; CDR3 DNA: TGTGCCAGCAGTCCCTCCCAGGGGGAGACCTACAATGAGCAGTTCTTC; CDR3 protein: CASSPSQGETYNEQFF